Here is one T cell receptor beta chain with its context. Assay: immunoSEQ multiplex PCR; the TCRdb copy retains only in-frame clones and omits some. This sample has tens of thousands of clones, with 85% to 95% found just once. The data derive from a study of T cell changes during pregnancy in multiple sclerosis. This TCR came from a female donor with multiple sclerosis, enrolled in a pregnancy study. The input for sequencing was CD4+ T cells from peripheral blood mononuclear cells, taken in the second trimester of pregnancy.

CDR3 protein: CASSSRGRGANYGYTF. The CDR3 DNA follows: TGTGCCAGCAGCTCCCGGGGCCGGGGGGCTAACTATGGCTACACCTTC. The rearrangement joins TRBV5-6 to TRBJ1-2; TRBD1 is a possible D gene (5 bases). The CDR3 totals 16 residues. With 3 bases removed from V and 0 bases from J, the gap between germline ends came to 15 bases. The germline gives CDR1 SGHDT, CDR2 YYEEEE.